This passage covers 8 T cell receptor beta chains from one sample sequenced in a study of shared clonotypes between healthy human individuals. Here immunoSEQ multiplex PCR was the method, and the copy in TCRdb shows in-frame clones only, minus some. Seen here are under 600,000 clones, around 96% observed once, and the top ten hold about 0.064%. Sequencing input: naive CD4+ T cells sorted from blood. The subset: CD45RA+ positively selected. These receptors were obtained from a woman aged 30 to 39 in good health.

The V call is TRBV30, the J call TRBJ2-5, with 13 positions matching TRBD2. After removal of 0 bases from V and 5 bases from J, the junction contained 9 bases not matched to a gene. Germline loops: CDR1 GTSNPN, CDR2 SVGIG (reference sequence). The CDR3 is made up of 17 amino acids. The CDR3 loop is CAWSVGLTSGRGETQYF. The CDR3 nucleotides read TGTGCCTGGAGTGTAGGGCTTACTAGCGGGAGGGGGGAGACCCAGTACTTC.

The chain carries TRBV2 and TRBJ2-2; D unclear. The CDR3 extends over 15 amino acids. V lost 1 base to trimming and J lost 8 bases, with 14 bases between them. Germline CDR1 SNHLY, CDR2 FYNNEI. This CDR3 reads CASSEELVEAGELFF. CDR3 in DNA: TGTGCCAGCAGTGAAGAATTGGTCGAGGCGGGGGAGCTGTTTTTT.

V and J are TRBV29-1 and TRBJ2-3; 9 positions match TRBD2. CDR1 is SQVTM, CDR2 ANQGSEA, per germline. Trimming removed 3 bases from V and 8 bases from J; junction bases left unmatched: 12. The CDR3 is 15 residues long. CDR3: CSVELASGKFGTQYF. CDR3 DNA: TGCAGCGTTGAGTTGGCTAGCGGGAAATTCGGTACGCAGTATTTT.

The CDR3 DNA reads TGTGCCAGCAGTGCTGGGGCGGTCAATCAGCCCCAGCATTTT. This sequence encodes CASSAGAVNQPQHF. The chain joins TRBV2 to TRBJ1-5; maybe TRBD1 (5 bases). This CDR3 is 14 amino acids long. Germline CDR1 and CDR2: SNHLY and FYNNEI. Trimming removed 4 bases from V and 3 bases from J, with 10 bases in between.

The genes are TRBV7-3 and TRBJ1-5; 7 bases map to TRBD1. Germline V gene lookup returns CDR1 SGHTA and CDR2 FQGTGA. The CDR3 runs 19 residues. The V segment lost 0 bases and the J segment 1 base; nucleotides outside the gene matches: 12. The CDR3 region has the DNA TGTGCCAGCAGCTTAACGGGGTTTACAGGGGTTAGGAGCAATCAGCCCCAGCATTTT. Translation gives CASSLTGFTGVRSNQPQHF.

J is TRBJ1-2 and V is TRBV28; D is perhaps TRBD1 (6 bases). Trimming removed 5 bases at V and 4 bases at J, with 14 bases between. This CDR3 is built from 14 residues. The germline V gene encodes CDR1 MDHEN and CDR2 SYDVKM. For the CDR3, the DNA is TGTGCCAGCAGTGTCAACAGGGAATCCTATGGCTACACCTTC. Translated: CASSVNRESYGYTF.

This clone came up once. V is TRBV29-1 and J is TRBJ1-2, with 8 bases identical to TRBD1. The junction had 7 bases not matched to a gene; V was cut back by 6 bases and J by 4 bases. Germline CDR1 is SQVTM and CDR2 is ANQGSEA. The CDR3 is made up of 13 amino acids. The CDR3 region has the DNA TGCAGCGTAACTACCGGGACAGGCTATGGCTACACCTTC. Translating it yields CSVTTGTGYGYTF. Complete variable domain (other parts from reference TRBV29-1 and TRBJ1-2): SAVISQKPSRDICQRGTSLTIQCQVDSQVTMMFWYRQQPGQSLTLIATANQGSEATYESGFVIDKFPISRPNLTFSTLTVSNMSPEDSSIYLCSVTTGTGYGYTFGSGTRLTVV.

This sequence joins TRBV5-1 and TRBJ2-7; 10 bases are shared with TRBD2. The CDR3 has 20 residues. The V gene end was trimmed by 4 bases and the J gene end by 4 bases; junction bases not matched to a gene: 23. CDR1 and CDR2 from the germline V gene are SGHRS and YFSETQ. The CDR3, as DNA: TGCGCCAGCAGCGACTTTGGGCCCCGGCCAGGACTAGCGGCCCCGTACGAGCAGTACTTC. Translation gives CASSDFGPRPGLAAPYEQYF.